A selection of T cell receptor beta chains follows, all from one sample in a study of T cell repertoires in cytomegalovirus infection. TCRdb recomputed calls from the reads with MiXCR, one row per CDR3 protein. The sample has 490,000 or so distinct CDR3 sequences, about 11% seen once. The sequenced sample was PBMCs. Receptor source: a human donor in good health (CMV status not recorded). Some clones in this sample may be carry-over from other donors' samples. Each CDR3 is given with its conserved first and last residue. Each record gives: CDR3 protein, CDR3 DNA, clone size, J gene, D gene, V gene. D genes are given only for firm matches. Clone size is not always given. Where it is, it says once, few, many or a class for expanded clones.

CASSKDSSINYGYTF	TGTGCCAGTAGTAAGGACAGTTCTATTAACTATGGCTACACCTTC	few	TRBJ1-2	-	TRBV19
CSVEHRGPGAEQFF	TGCAGCGTTGAACACCGGGGGCCGGGAGCTGAGCAGTTCTTC	-	TRBJ2-1	-	TRBV29-1
CASSFMTGGPYGYTF	TGTGCCAGCAGCTTCATGACAGGGGGCCCCTATGGCTACACCTTC	many	TRBJ1-2	TRBD1	TRBV28
CASSTAPLAGVNTGELFF	TGTGCCAGCAGCACGGCCCCTCTAGCGGGAGTAAACACCGGGGAGCTGTTTTTT	-	TRBJ2-2	TRBD2	TRBV5-5
CAIRRFGGEYSGNTIYF	TGTGCCATCCGCCGGTTCGGGGGGGAATACTCTGGAAACACCATATATTTT	many	TRBJ1-3	-	TRBV10-3
CASRTGLAGKPYNEQFF	TGTGCCAGCAGAACTGGACTAGCGGGGAAACCGTACAATGAGCAGTTCTTC	many	TRBJ2-1	TRBD2	TRBV11-2
CASSYPGTGGSSNQPQHF	TGTGCCAGCAGTTACCCCGGGACAGGGGGCTCAAGCAATCAGCCCCAGCATTTT	-	TRBJ1-5	TRBD1	TRBV6-6
CASSLRHLRGEAFF	TGTGCCAGCAGTTTAAGGCATCTAAGAGGTGAAGCTTTCTTT	many	TRBJ1-1	-	TRBV12-3/TRBV12-4
CASSRSQVTTAANEQFF	TGTGCCAGTAGTAGATCACAGGTTACGACAGCCGCGAATGAGCAGTTCTTC	many	TRBJ2-1	-	TRBV19
CASSLARREQYF	TGTGCCAGCAGCTTAGCGCGTCGCGAGCAGTACTTC	-	TRBJ2-7	-	TRBV7-2
CASSLAGGGYEQYF	TGTGCCAGCTCACTAGCGGGGGGGGGGTACGAGCAGTACTTC	many	TRBJ2-7	TRBD2	TRBV7-3
CATSDFRGSADTQYF	TGTGCCACCAGTGATTTTCGCGGGAGCGCAGATACGCAGTATTTT	few	TRBJ2-3	TRBD2	TRBV24-1
CASREVDGELFF	TGTGCCAGCAGGGAGGTAGACGGCGAACTGTTTTTT	few	TRBJ1-4	-	TRBV2
CASSSSTESIYGYTF	TGTGCCAGCAGCTCGTCGACAGAGTCGATCTATGGCTACACCTTC	many	TRBJ1-2	-	TRBV7-2
CSATPSGSYIQYF	TGCAGTGCGACTCCTAGCGGGAGTTACATTCAGTACTTC	many	TRBJ2-4	TRBD2	TRBV20-1